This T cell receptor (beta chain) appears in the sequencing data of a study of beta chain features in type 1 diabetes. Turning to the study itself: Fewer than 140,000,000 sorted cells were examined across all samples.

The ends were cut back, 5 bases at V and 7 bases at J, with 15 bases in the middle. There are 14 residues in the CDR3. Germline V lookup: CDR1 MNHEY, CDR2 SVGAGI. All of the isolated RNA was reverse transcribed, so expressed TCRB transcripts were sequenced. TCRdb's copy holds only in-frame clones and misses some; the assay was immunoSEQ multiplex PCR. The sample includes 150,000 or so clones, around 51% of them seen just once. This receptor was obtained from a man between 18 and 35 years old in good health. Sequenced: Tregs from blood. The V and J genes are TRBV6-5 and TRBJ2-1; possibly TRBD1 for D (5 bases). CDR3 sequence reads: CASSLGDSRNEQFF. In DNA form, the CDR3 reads TGTGCCAGCAGTCTAGGGGATTCACGAAATGAGCAGTTCTTC.